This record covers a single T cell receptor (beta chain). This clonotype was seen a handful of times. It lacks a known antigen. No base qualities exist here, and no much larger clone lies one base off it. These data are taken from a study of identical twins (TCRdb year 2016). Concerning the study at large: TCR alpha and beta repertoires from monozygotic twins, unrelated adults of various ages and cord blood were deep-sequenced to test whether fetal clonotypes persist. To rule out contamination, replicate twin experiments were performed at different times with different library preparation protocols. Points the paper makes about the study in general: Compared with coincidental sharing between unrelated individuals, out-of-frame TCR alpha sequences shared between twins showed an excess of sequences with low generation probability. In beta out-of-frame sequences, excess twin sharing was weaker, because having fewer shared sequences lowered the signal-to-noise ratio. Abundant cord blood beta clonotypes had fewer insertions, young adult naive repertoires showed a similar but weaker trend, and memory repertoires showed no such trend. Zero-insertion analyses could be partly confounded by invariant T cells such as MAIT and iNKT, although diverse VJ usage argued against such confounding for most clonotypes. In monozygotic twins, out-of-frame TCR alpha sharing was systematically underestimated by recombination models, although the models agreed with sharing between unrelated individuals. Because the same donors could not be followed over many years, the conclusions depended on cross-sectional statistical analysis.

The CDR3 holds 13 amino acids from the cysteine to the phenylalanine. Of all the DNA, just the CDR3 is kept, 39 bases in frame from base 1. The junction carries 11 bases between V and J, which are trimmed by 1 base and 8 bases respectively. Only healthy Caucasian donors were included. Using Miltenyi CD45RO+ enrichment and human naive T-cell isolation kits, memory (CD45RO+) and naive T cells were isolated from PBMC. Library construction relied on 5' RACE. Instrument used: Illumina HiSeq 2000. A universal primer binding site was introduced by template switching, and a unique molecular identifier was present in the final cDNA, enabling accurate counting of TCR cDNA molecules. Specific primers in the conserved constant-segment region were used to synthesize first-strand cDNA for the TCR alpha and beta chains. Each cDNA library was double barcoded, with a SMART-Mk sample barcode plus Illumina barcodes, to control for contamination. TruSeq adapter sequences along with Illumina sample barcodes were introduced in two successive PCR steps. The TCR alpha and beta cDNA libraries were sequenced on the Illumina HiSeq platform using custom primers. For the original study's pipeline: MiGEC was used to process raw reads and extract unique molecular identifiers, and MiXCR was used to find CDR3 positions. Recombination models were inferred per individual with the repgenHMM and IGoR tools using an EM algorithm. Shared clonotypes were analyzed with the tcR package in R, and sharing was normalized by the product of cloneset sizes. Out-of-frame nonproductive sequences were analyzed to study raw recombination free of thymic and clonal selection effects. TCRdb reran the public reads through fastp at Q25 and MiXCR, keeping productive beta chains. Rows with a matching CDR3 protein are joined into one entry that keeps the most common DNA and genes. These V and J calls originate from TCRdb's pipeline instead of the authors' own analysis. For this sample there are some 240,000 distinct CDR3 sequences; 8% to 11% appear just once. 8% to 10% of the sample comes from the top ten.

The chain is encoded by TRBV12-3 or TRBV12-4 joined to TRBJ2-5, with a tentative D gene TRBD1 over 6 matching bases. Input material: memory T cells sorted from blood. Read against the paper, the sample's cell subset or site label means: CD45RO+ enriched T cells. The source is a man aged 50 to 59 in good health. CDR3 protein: CASSLDPGDTQYF. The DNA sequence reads TGTGCCAGCAGTTTAGACCCAGGGGATACCCAGTACTTC.